The T cell receptor (beta chain) described here comes from a study of blood T cell repertoires in COVID-19. On the study more broadly: The United States, Italy and Spain supplied acute and convalescent COVID-19 samples.

The germline V gene encodes CDR1 MGHRA and CDR2 YSYEKL. Trimming shortened V by 5 bases and J by 3 bases, and 11 bases separated the two germline ends. The CDR3 length is 13 residues. This table comes from immunoSEQ multiplex PCR, and its TCRdb copy is limited to in-frame clones, with some not included. The sample lists 75,000 to 80,000 clones; 70% to 90% were seen once. The receptor was derived from a woman aged 55-70 years with acute or convalescent COVID-19. The chain couples TRBV4-1 to TRBJ2-7; a weak D match, TRBD1 (6 bases). Material: peripheral blood. DNA for the CDR3: TGCGCCAGCAGCGCATCGGACAGCTACGAGCAGTACGTC. Translating it yields CASSASDSYEQYV.